This passage covers 18 T cell receptor beta chains from one sample sequenced in a study of shared clonotypes between healthy human individuals. Produced via immunoSEQ multiplex PCR; TCRdb's table is partial and in-frame only. The top ten hold approximately 0.5% of the sample, which has about 1.1 million clones, around 82% seen once. Material: memory CD4+ T cells from PBMCs. Stated subset: CD45RA-negative fraction. The receptors stem from a man younger than 30 in good health. Some clones in this sample may be carry-over from other donors' samples.

This clone has just one count. V is TRBV18 and J is TRBJ1-1, with D unclear. Germline V CDR1 and CDR2: KGHSH, LQKENI. The ends were cut back, 4 bases at V and 4 bases at J, with 16 bases in the middle. This CDR3 is built from 15 residues. This CDR3 is CASSQNGAGITEAFF. The CDR3 nucleotides read TGTGCCAGCTCACAAAACGGTGCGGGGATCACTGAAGCTTTCTTT.

The chain couples TRBV7-2 to TRBJ1-3; D possibly corresponds to TRBD1 (5 bases). In germline, CDR1 is SGHTA, CDR2 FQGNSA. This CDR3 region has 15 residues. Trimming pared 3 bases from V and 9 bases from J, leaving 18 bases between. CDR3 DNA sequence: TGTGCCAGCAGCTTTTTACAATCGGGGCCAGCCACCATATATTTT. Translated, it gives CASSFLQSGPATIYF.

The chain carries TRBV10-3 and TRBJ1-4; no firm D call. V was cut by 9 bases and J by 6 bases, with 14 bases left in between. The germline V gene encodes CDR1 ENHRY and CDR2 SYGVKD. This CDR3 region has 13 residues. The CDR3 DNA reads as TGTGCCATGAGGCAAAACCGGGATGAAAAACTGTTTTTT. Translated: CAMRQNRDEKLFF.

The count of this clone is one. This chain joins TRBV27 and TRBJ2-7, with D possibly matching TRBD2 (5 bases). CDR1 and CDR2 from the germline V gene are MNHEY and SMNVEV (reference sequence). V was shortened by 6 bases and J by 2 bases, with 14 bases between the two germline ends. This CDR3 comprises 14 residues. The chain's CDR3 is CASRAGQVPYEQYF. In nucleotides, the CDR3 is TGTGCCAGCAGGGCGGGCCAGGTTCCCTACGAGCAGTACTTC.

V usage is TRBV9 and J usage is TRBJ2-1; tentative D call: TRBD2 (6 bases). Germline lookup yields CDR1 SGDLS and CDR2 YYNGEE. V was cut by 1 base and J by 12 bases, with 17 bases left in between. This CDR3 region has 14 residues. CDR3 nucleotide sequence: TGTGCCAGCAGCGTAATGCGGGACCCTGGCCCGCAGTTCTTC. Amino acid sequence: CASSVMRDPGPQFF.

This chain links TRBV6-4 with TRBJ2-1, with 11 bases that match TRBD1. The CDR3 runs to 13 residues. V gave up 3 bases and J gave up 9 bases; unmatched junction bases: 1. From germline, CDR1 is MRHNA and CDR2 SNTAGT. The CDR3: CASSDGTGGEQFF. The CDR3 region has the DNA TGTGCCAGCAGTGATGGGACAGGGGGTGAGCAGTTCTTC.

The gene calls are TRBV7-2 and TRBJ2-7, with D possibly TRBD2 on 5 matching bases. The germline V gene encodes CDR1 SGHTA and CDR2 FQGNSA. The V and J ends lost 1 base and 7 bases respectively, with 11 bases between them. There are 13 residues in the CDR3. The CDR3: CASSLGYQREQYF. Here the CDR3 DNA reads TGTGCCAGCAGCTTAGGTTACCAGCGGGAGCAGTACTTC.

The rearrangement links TRBV15 to TRBJ2-7; 7 bases are a match to TRBD1. Germline V gives CDR1 LNHNV, CDR2 YYDKDF (reference sequence). The CDR3 is made up of 14 amino acids. Losses at the gene ends were 4 bases for V and 8 bases for J; bases not matched to a gene: 11. CDR3: CATSKGALDNKQYF. The DNA for the CDR3 is TGTGCCACCAGCAAGGGGGCTTTGGACAACAAGCAGTACTTC.

This clone was observed a handful of times. J is TRBJ1-1 and V is TRBV19; tentatively, D is TRBD1 (5 bases). Germline CDR1 LNHDA, CDR2 SQIVND (reference sequence). The CDR3 covers 15 residues. With 5 bases removed from V and 5 bases from J, the gap between germline ends came to 18 bases. The CDR3 loop reads CASSGSRDSGTEAFF. Here the CDR3 DNA reads TGTGCCAGTAGTGGCTCCAGGGATTCAGGGACTGAAGCTTTCTTT.

The genes are TRBV30 and TRBJ1-6; no reliable D call. The V end was cut by 1 base, the J end by 7 bases, with 11 bases between. CDR1 and CDR2 (germline): GTSNPN, SVGIG (reference sequence). This CDR3 is 14 amino acids long. The CDR3 coding sequence is TGTGCCTGGAGTGGTGGTCGGATCAATTCACCCCTCCACTTT. It codes for CAWSGGRINSPLHF. The full variable domain, in which reference TRBV30 and TRBJ1-6 provide the parts outside the CDR3, is SQTIHQWPATLVQPVGSPLSLECTVEGTSNPNLYWYRQAAGRGLQLLFYSVGIGQISSEVPQNLSASRPQDRQFILSSKKLLLSDSGFYLCAWSGGRINSPLHFGNGTRLTVT.

This clone came up a few times. This sequence joins TRBV28 and TRBJ2-7; either TRBD1 or TRBD2 may supply D (5 bases each). The CDR3 totals 15 residues. The germline V gene has CDR1 MDHEN and CDR2 SYDVKM. V was pared by 8 bases and J by 0 bases, with 17 bases between. The CDR3 here is CASHQVRGGSYEQYF. The CDR3 DNA sequence: TGTGCCAGCCACCAGGTGAGGGGTGGCTCCTACGAGCAGTACTTC.

V and J are TRBV5-6 and TRBJ2-3; 9 bases fit TRBD2. The ends lost 5 bases at V and 0 bases at J; junction bases unmatched: 4. The CDR3 is made up of 15 amino acids. Germline assignment: CDR1 SGHDT and CDR2 YYEEEE. CDR3 bases: TGTGCCAGCAGGACTAGCGGAGGAAGCACAGATACGCAGTATTTT. Translation: CASRTSGGSTDTQYF.

This clone appeared many times. The J gene is TRBJ1-2, the V gene TRBV18; D remains unclear. CDR1 is KGHSH, CDR2 LQKENI, per germline. The CDR3 is 15 amino acids. Trimming removed 3 bases at V and 0 bases at J, with 11 bases between. The CDR3 coding sequence is TGTGCCAGCTCACCCGCTCAGTCGTCTAACTATGGCTACACCTTC. It codes for CASSPAQSSNYGYTF.

J is TRBJ2-1 and V is TRBV5-1, with no clear D. With 5 bases removed from V and 0 bases from J, the gap between germline ends came to 12 bases. CDR3 length: 15 residues. Germline assignment: CDR1 SGHRS and CDR2 YFSETQ. CDR3 DNA sequence: TGCGCCAGCAGACCCCGGTTGGGCTCCTACAATGAGCAGTTCTTC. It is translated as CASRPRLGSYNEQFF.

This clone occurred a few times. The gene calls are TRBV7-2 and TRBJ2-5, with TRBD2 identical over 8 bases. Germline V gene sequence: CDR1 SGHTA, CDR2 FQGNSA. CDR3 length equals 15 residues. Trimming removed 3 bases from V and 4 bases from J; junction bases left unmatched: 7. The CDR3 DNA is TGTGCCAGCAGCTTTAGCGGGGCGTACGGAGAGACCCAGTACTTC. Protein: CASSFSGAYGETQYF.

V is TRBV28 and J is TRBJ1-2; D possibly corresponds to TRBD1 (6 bases). Germline V gene lookup returns CDR1 MDHEN and CDR2 SYDVKM. CDR3 length: 14 residues. Trimming pared 2 bases from V and 4 bases from J, leaving 11 bases between. The CDR3 here is CASSLTGAGYGYTF. CDR3 bases: TGTGCCAGCAGTTTAACGGGGGCAGGCTATGGCTACACCTTC.

The rearrangement links TRBV11-2 to TRBJ1-2; D is possibly TRBD1 (6 bases). This CDR3 region has 12 residues. The germline V gene encodes CDR1 SGHAT and CDR2 FQNNGV. The V end lost 5 bases, the J end lost 5 bases, and 9 bases lay between the germline ends. DNA for the CDR3: TGTGCCAGCAGCCCCGGACAGTATGGCTACACCTTC. Its translation is CASSPGQYGYTF.

V and J are TRBV15 and TRBJ1-1; D ambiguous. This CDR3 spans 13 amino acids. Trimming removed 5 bases from V and 10 bases from J, with 17 bases in between. The germline gives CDR1 LNHNV, CDR2 YYDKDF (reference sequence). CDR3 bases: TGTGCCACCAGCGGCCAACTTGAGGGCTTAGCTTTCTTT. Amino acids: CATSGQLEGLAFF.